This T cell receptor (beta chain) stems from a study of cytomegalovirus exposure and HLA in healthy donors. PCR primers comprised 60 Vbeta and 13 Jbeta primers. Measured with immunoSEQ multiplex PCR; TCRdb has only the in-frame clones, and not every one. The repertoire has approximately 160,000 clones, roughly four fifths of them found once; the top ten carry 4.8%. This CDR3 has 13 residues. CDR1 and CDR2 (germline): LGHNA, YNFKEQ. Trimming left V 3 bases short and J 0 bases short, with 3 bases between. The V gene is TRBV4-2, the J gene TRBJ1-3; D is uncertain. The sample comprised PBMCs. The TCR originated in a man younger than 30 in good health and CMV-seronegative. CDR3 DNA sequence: TGTGCCAGCAGCCAGAGCTCTGGAAACACCATATATTTT. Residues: CASSQSSGNTIYF.